This T cell receptor beta chain was documented in a study of blood T cell repertoires in COVID-19. Study summary: Samples came from the United States, Italy and Spain, spanning acute and convalescent COVID-19. T cells, B-cell-depleted T cells, or PBMCs supplied cDNA or gDNA.

As originally analysed: Quantification of nucleated cells was approximated via reference gene primer amplification. Assay: immunoSEQ multiplex PCR; the TCRdb copy retains only in-frame clones and omits some. That table gives V, J and clone size, and the DNA gave D and trimming. The data hold roughly 230,000 clones, with about 83% observed a single time. Trimming removed 3 bases at V and 0 bases at J, with 13 bases between. The V gene's germline CDR1 is SGHRS and CDR2 YFSETQ. CDR3 length equals 16 residues. The genes are TRBV5-1 and TRBJ1-3; D possibly corresponds to TRBD1 (6 bases). The sample comprised peripheral blood. The TCR originated in a woman in her 50s with acute or convalescent COVID-19. The CDR3 region is CASSSETGPSGNTIYF. The CDR3 bases are TGCGCCAGCAGCTCGGAGACAGGCCCCTCTGGAAACACCATATATTTT.